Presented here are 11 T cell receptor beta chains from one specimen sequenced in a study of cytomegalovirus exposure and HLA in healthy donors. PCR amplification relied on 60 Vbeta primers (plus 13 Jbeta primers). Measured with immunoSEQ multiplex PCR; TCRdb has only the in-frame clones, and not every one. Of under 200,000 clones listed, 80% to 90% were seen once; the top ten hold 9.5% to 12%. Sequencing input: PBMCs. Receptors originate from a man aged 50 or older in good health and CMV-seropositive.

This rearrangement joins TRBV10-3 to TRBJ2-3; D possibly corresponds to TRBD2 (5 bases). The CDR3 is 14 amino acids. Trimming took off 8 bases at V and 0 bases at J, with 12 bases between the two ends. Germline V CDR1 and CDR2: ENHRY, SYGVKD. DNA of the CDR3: TGTGCCATCTCCAGCGGTGCTAGCACAGATACGCAGTATTTT. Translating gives CAISSGASTDTQYF.

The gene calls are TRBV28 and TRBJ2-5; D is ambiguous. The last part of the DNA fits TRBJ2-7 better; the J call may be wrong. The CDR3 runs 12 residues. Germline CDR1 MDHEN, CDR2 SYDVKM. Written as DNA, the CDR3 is TGTGCCAGCAGCACGCTCGCGATCGAGCAGTACTTC. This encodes CASSTLAIEQYF.

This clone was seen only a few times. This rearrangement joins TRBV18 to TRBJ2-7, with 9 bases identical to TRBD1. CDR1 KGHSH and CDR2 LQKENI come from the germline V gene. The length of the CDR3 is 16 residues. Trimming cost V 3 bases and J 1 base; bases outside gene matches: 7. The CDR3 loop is CASSPRQGVGSYEQYF. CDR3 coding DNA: TGTGCCAGCTCACCTAGACAGGGGGTAGGATCCTACGAGCAGTACTTC.

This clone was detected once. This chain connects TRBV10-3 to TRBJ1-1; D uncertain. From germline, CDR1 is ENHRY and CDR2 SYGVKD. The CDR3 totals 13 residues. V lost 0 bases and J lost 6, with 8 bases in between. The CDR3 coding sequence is TGTGCCATCAGTGAGTCCCAGCAGGCTGAAGCTTTCTTT. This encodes CAISESQQAEAFF.

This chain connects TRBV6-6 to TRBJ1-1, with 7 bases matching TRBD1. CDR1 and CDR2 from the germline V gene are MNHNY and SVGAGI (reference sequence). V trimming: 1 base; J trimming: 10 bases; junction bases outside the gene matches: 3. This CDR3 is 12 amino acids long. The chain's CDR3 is CASSYLGTAAFF. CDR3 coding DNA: TGTGCCAGCAGTTACTTAGGGACAGCAGCTTTCTTT.

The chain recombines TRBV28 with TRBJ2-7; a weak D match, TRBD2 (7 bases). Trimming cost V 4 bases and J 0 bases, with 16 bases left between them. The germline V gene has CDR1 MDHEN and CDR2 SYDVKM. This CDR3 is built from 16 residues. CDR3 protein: CASSSPSGGGSYEQYV. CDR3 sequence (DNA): TGTGCCAGCAGTTCACCCTCGGGGGGCGGCTCCTACGAGCAGTACGTC.

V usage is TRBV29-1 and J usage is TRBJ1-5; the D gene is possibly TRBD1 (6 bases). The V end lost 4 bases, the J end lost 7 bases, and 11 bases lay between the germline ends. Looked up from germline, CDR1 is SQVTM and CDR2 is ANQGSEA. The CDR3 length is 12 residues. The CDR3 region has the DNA TGCAGCGTTGCAGGGGCAGAGCAGCCCCAGCATTTT. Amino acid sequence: CSVAGAEQPQHF. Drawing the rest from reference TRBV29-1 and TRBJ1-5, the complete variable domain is SAVISQKPSRDICQRGTSLTIQCQVDSQVTMMFWYRQQPGQSLTLIATANQGSEATYESGFVIDKFPISRPNLTFSTLTVSNMSPEDSSIYLCSVAGAEQPQHFGDGTRLSIL.

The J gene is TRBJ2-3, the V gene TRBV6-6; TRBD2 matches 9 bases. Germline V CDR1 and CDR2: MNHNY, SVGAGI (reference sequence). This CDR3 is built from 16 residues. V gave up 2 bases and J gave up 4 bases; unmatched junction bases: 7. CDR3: CASSYHAGGPADTQYF. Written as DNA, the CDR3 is TGTGCCAGCAGTTACCACGCGGGGGGGCCCGCAGATACGCAGTATTTT.

As DNA, the CDR3 is TGTGCCAGTAGTGTGTCCCCGGGGGCAGATACGCAGTATTTT. It is translated as CASSVSPGADTQYF. This rearrangement joins TRBV19 to TRBJ2-3; TRBD2 is a possible D gene (6 bases). This CDR3 has 14 amino acids. Germline CDR1 reads LNHDA; CDR2 reads SQIVND (reference sequence). V lost 5 bases, J lost 4 bases, and 13 bases lay in between.

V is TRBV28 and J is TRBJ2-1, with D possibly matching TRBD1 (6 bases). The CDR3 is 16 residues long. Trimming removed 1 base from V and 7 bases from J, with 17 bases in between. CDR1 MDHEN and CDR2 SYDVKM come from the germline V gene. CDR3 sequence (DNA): TGTGCCAGCAGTTTATTGGCATCGTGGGGGCAAAATGAGCAGTTCTTC. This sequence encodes CASSLLASWGQNEQFF.

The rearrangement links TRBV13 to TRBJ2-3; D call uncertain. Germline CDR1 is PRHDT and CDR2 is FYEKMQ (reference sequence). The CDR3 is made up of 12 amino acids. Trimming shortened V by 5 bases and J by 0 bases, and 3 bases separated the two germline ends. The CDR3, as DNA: TGTGCCAGCAGCCGGAGCACAGATACGCAGTATTTT. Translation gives CASSRSTDTQYF.